This T cell receptor beta chain was documented in a study of Ad26.COV2.S vaccination and SARS-CoV-2 variants. Assay: immunoSEQ multiplex PCR; the TCRdb copy retains only in-frame clones and omits some. The sample has approximately 350,000 clones; 87% are singletons. The CDR3 totals 15 residues. Germline loops: CDR1 LGHNA, CDR2 YNFKEQ. V lost 2 bases to trimming and J lost 4 bases; unmatched junction nucleotides: 5. Described treatment: around 19 received Ad26.COV2.S at low or high dose, single or two shots; roughly five received placebo; per-sample allocation not given. All samples were drawn on day 63, counting from the first vaccine or placebo injection.

The sequenced sample was peripheral blood, obtained in a trial of Ad26.COV2.S vaccine versus placebo. V gene TRBV4-2 combines with J gene TRBJ2-7, with TRBD1 matching over 10 bases. The sequence was obtained from a person between 18 and 59 years old who received the Ad26.COV2.S COVID-19 vaccine or a placebo. The CDR3 protein is CASSQRTGGIYEQYF. CDR3 in DNA: TGTGCCAGCAGCCAACGGACAGGGGGGATTTACGAGCAGTACTTC.